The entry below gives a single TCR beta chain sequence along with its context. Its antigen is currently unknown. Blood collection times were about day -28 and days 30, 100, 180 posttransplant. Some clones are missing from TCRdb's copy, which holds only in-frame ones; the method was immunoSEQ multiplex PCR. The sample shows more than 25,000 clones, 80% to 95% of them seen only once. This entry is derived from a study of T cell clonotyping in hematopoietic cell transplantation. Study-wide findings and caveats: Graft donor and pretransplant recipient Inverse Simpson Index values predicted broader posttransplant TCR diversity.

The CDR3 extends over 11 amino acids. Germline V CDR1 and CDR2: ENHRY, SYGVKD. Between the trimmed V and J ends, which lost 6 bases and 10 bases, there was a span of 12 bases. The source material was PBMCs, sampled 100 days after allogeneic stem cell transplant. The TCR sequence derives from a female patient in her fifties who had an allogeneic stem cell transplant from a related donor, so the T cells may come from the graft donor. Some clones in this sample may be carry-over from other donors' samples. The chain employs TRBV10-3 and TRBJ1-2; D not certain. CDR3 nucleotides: TGTGCCATCAGCGCCGGGAGCCACTACACCTTC. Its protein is CAISAGSHYTF.